These 12 T cell receptor beta chains were sequenced from one sample in a study of blood T cell repertoires in COVID-19. TCRdb's table, derived via immunoSEQ multiplex PCR, lists solely in-frame clones and lacks some. The repertoire holds approximately 250,000 clones, with roughly 85% as singletons. The specimen was peripheral blood. The source of these receptors is a man aged 35-49 years with acute or convalescent COVID-19.

This chain links TRBV3-1 (or the pseudogene TRBV3-2) with TRBJ1-1; D is possibly TRBD1 (5 bases). The CDR3 spans 14 residues. The V end was cut by 0 bases, the J end by 10 bases, with 15 bases between. CDR1 is LGHDT and CDR2 is YNNKEL in the germline V gene (reference sequence). The CDR3 loop reads CASSQDWGSRGAFF. CDR3 bases: TGTGCCAGCAGCCAAGATTGGGGTTCAAGGGGAGCTTTCTTT.

The chain has TRBV10-1 and TRBJ2-7, with 8 bases aligning to TRBD1. V dropped 6 bases and J dropped 3; count of bases not matched to a gene: 7. Per germline, CDR1 WNHNN and CDR2 SYGVQD (reference sequence). The length of the CDR3 is 14 residues. CDR3 bases: TGCGCCAGCAGCCAGGGGGCTGGGTACTACGAGCAGTACTTC. This codes for CASSQGAGYYEQYF.

The chain combines TRBV6-6 with TRBJ1-1, with D unclear. The V gene's germline CDR1 is MNHNY and CDR2 SVGAGI (reference sequence). The CDR3 consists of 12 residues. Trimming cost V 6 bases and J 5 bases, with 10 bases left between them. The CDR3 nucleotides read TGTGCCAGCAGGAGGGCGCGAACTGAAGCTTTCTTT. Its protein product is CASRRARTEAFF.

This sequence joins TRBV5-1 and TRBJ2-2; 7 nucleotides agree with TRBD1. Germline V gene data show CDR1 as SGHRS and CDR2 as YFSETQ. The V segment lost 0 bases and the J segment 2 bases; nucleotides outside the gene matches: 4. This CDR3 is 16 amino acids long. The CDR3 bases are TGCGCCAGCAGCTTGGCGGCAGGGGGAAACACCGGGGAGCTGTTTTTT. Translating gives CASSLAAGGNTGELFF. The full variable domain, its missing parts supplied by reference TRBV5-1 and TRBJ2-2, is KAGVTQTPRYLIKTRGQQVTLSCSPISGHRSVSWYQQTPGQGLQFLFEYFSETQRNKGNFPGRFSGRQFSNSRSEMNVSTLELGDSALYLCASSLAAGGNTGELFFGEGSRLTVL.

The rearrangement links TRBV14 to TRBJ1-1; a weak D match, TRBD1 (6 bases). CDR3 size: 14 residues. Deletions cut 5 bases from V and 2 bases from J, with 12 bases between. The V gene's germline CDR1 is SGHDN and CDR2 FVKESK. CDR3 sequence reads: CASSSGQLNTEAFF. CDR3 nucleotide sequence: TGTGCCAGCAGCTCAGGACAGCTTAACACTGAAGCTTTCTTT.

With regard to this clone: Additional DNA sequences in this sample encode the identical CDR3. The chain has TRBV5-1 and TRBJ2-5, with D tentatively TRBD2 (7 bases). This CDR3 has 14 residues. CDR1 and CDR2 from the germline V gene are SGHRS and YFSETQ. V lost 2 bases to trimming and J lost 5 bases, with 13 bases between them. The chain's CDR3 is CASSFTQGGETQYF. The CDR3 DNA follows: TGCGCCAGCAGCTTCACACAGGGAGGGGAGACCCAGTACTTC.

The chain combines TRBV7-9 with TRBJ2-1; TRBD2 might be the D (5 bases). The germline V and J ends were trimmed by 2 bases and 8 bases, with 13 bases remaining between them. The CDR3 consists of 14 residues. CDR1 is SEHNR and CDR2 is FQNEAQ in the germline V gene (reference sequence). Here the CDR3 reads CASSLLGRRDEQFF. The CDR3 DNA reads as TGTGCCAGCAGCTTATTGGGCAGGCGGGATGAGCAGTTCTTC.

The CDR3 region is CASRGTESSYEQYF. Written as DNA, the CDR3 is TGTGCCAGCAGGGGGACAGAAAGCTCCTACGAGCAGTACTTC. This chain links TRBV7-2 with TRBJ2-7, with 7 bases aligning to TRBD1. Trimming took 6 bases from V and 0 from J; bases not matched to a gene: 5. Germline V lookup: CDR1 SGHTA, CDR2 FQGNSA. This CDR3 has 14 residues.

This clone has only a few counts. The V call is TRBV4-2, the J call TRBJ1-1; no reliable D call. The CDR3 loop spans 15 amino acids. V dropped 1 base and J dropped 3 bases, with 12 bases sitting between them. CDR1 LGHNA and CDR2 YNFKEQ come from the germline V gene. This CDR3 is CASSQGRGRDTEAFF. CDR3 in DNA: TGTGCCAGCAGCCAAGGTCGCGGGAGGGACACTGAAGCTTTCTTT.

The chain couples TRBV3-1 (or the pseudogene TRBV3-2) to TRBJ1-6; TRBD1 might be the D (5 bases). This CDR3 contains 15 residues. V shed 4 bases and J shed 7 bases, with 14 bases lying between them. Germline-derived CDR1 and CDR2 are LGHDT and YNNKEL (reference sequence). Here the CDR3 reads CASSPSGEGNSPLHF. The CDR3 bases are TGTGCCAGCAGCCCATCGGGGGAGGGGAATTCACCCCTCCACTTT.

The chain recombines TRBV2 with TRBJ2-3, with TRBD2 matching 11 bases. The junction had 8 bases not matched to a gene; V was cut back by 8 bases and J by 1 base. The CDR3 totals 16 residues. The germline CDR1 and CDR2 sequences are SNHLY and FYNNEI. CDR3 sequence (DNA): TGTGCCAGCGGGCCCGGGACTAGCGGCCGCACAGATACGCAGTATTTT. As protein: CASGPGTSGRTDTQYF.

This chain connects TRBV7-9 to TRBJ1-2, with D unclear. The CDR3 has 14 amino acids. The germline V and J ends were trimmed by 5 bases and 4 bases, with 14 bases remaining between them. Germline CDR1 and CDR2: SEHNR and FQNEAQ (reference sequence). DNA of the CDR3: TGTGCCAGCAGCCCCGCCGGGGATCCCTATGGCTACACCTTC. Its translation is CASSPAGDPYGYTF.